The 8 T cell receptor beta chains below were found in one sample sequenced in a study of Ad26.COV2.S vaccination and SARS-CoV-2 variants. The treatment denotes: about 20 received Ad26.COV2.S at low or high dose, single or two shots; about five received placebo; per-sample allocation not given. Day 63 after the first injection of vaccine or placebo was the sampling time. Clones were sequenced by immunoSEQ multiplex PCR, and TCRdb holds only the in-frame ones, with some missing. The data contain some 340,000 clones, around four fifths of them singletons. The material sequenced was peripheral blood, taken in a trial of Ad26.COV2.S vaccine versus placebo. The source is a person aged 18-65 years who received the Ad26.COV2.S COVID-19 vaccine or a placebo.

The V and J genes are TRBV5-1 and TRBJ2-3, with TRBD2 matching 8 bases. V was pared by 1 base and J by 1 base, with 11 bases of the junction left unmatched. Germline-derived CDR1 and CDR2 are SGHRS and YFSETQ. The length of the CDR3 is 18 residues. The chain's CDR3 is CASSLSGGGSTRTDTQYF. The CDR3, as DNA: TGCGCCAGCAGCTTGTCGGGCGGGGGGTCTACCCGCACAGATACGCAGTATTTT.

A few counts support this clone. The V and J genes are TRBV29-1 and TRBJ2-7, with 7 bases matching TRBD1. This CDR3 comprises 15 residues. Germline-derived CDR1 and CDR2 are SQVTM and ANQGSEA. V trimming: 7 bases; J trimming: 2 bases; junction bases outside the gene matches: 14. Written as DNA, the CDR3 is TGCAGCGCAATTGGGGCGACAGGGATCGCCTACGAGCAGTACTTC. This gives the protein CSAIGATGIAYEQYF.

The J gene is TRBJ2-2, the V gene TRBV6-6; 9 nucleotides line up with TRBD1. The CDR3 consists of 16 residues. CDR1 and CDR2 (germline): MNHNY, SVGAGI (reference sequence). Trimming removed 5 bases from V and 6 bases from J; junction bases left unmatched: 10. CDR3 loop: CASSKPGQGRAGELFF. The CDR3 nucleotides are TGTGCCAGCAGTAAACCGGGACAGGGAAGGGCCGGGGAGCTGTTTTTT.

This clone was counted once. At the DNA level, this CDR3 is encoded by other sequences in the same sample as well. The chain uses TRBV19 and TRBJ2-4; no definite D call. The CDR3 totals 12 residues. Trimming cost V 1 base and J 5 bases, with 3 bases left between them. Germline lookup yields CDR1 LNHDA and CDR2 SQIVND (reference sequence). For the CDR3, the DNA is TGTGCCAGTAGTATAGTCGAAAACATTCAGTACTTC. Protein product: CASSIVENIQYF. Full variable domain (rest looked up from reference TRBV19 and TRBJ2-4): DGGITQSPKYLFRKEGQNVTLSCEQNLNHDAMYWYRQDPGQGLRLIYYSQIVNDFQKGDIAEGYSVSREKKESFPLTVTSAQKNPTAFYLCASSIVENIQYFGAGTRLSVL.

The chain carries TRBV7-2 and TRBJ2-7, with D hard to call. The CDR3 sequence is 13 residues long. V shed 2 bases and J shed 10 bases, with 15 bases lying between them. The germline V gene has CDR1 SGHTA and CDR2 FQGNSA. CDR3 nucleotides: TGTGCCAGCAGCTTATTACCCTCCCATGAACAGTACTTC. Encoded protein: CASSLLPSHEQYF.

CDR3 nucleotide sequence: TGTGCCAGCAGCAGATCGAGCGGGGGGGCCGGAGAGACCCAGTACTTC. Protein sequence: CASSRSSGGAGETQYF. This chain connects TRBV9 to TRBJ2-5; 10 bases fit TRBD2. V was clipped by 4 bases and J by 4 bases; unmatched bases: 10. Germline CDR1 and CDR2: SGDLS and YYNGEE. CDR3 size: 16 residues.

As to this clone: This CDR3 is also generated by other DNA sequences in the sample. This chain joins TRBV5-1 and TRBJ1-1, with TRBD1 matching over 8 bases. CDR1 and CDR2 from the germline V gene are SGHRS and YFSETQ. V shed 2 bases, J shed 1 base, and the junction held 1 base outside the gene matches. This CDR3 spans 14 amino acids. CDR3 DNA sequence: TGCGCCAGCAGCTTTGGACAGGGGAACACTGAAGCTTTCTTT. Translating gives CASSFGQGNTEAFF.

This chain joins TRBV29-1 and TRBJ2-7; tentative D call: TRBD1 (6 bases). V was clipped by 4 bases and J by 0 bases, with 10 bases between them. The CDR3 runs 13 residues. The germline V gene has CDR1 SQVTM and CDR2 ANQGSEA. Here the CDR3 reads CSVVRGGSYEQYF. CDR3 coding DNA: TGCAGCGTTGTAAGAGGGGGCTCCTACGAGCAGTACTTC.